The count of the clone carrying this T cell receptor (beta chain) is one. Repertoires were generated with immunoSEQ multiplex PCR, while TCRdb's copy carries only in-frame clones and drops some. The sample records about 250,000 clones, around 86% being singletons. The data stem from a study of blood T cell repertoires in COVID-19. Looking at the study overall: COVID-19 samples, acute and convalescent, were from the United States, Italy and Spain.

Germline assignment: CDR1 MNHNS and CDR2 SASEGT. This CDR3 has 17 residues. J lost 5 bases, V lost 2 bases, and 14 bases had no gene match. The chain recombines TRBV6-1 with TRBJ2-5; 7 bases match TRBD1. Sequencing input: peripheral blood. This TCR was recovered from a woman between 55 and 75 years old who had recovered from COVID-19. CDR3 DNA sequence: TGTGCCAGCAGTGAATTTCTCGAGCCTCGAGGGGGCGAGACCCAGTACTTC. Translating it yields CASSEFLEPRGGETQYF.